Following are 20 T cell receptor beta chains from one sample sequenced in a study of blood T cells in healthy people across ages. Primers used in a second PCR of roughly 6 to 12 cycles were a sample-barcoded 5' primer and a J-beta primer mix. MiXCR was run by TCRdb on the 5' RACE reads, yielding one entry per CDR3 protein. The data hold 720,000 or so distinct CDR3 sequences, with over 40% observed a single time. The sequenced sample consisted of blood. Source of these receptors: a man older than 75 in good health.

This clonotype has a handful of counts. The CDR3 here is CASSLDSGSSYNEQFF. The CDR3 DNA sequence: TGTGCCAGCAGCTTAGACTCAGGGAGCTCCTACAATGAGCAGTTCTTC. The chain uses TRBV7-2 and TRBJ2-1, with D tentatively TRBD1 or TRBD2 (5 bases each). This CDR3 is 16 amino acids long. Germline CDR1 SGHTA, CDR2 FQGNSA. V was shortened by 1 base and J by 0 bases, with 10 bases between the two germline ends.

The chain has TRBV7-9 and TRBJ2-5; a weak D match, TRBD2 (5 bases). CDR1 SEHNR and CDR2 FQNEAQ come from the germline V gene (reference sequence). The CDR3 covers 15 residues. The germline V and J ends were trimmed by 5 bases and 1 base, with 14 bases remaining between them. CDR3 sequence (DNA): TGTGCCAGCAGCCGCCAGTCGGGGTCCCAAGAGACCCAGTACTTC. Protein: CASSRQSGSQETQYF.

The J gene is TRBJ2-1, the V gene TRBV7-2, with 8 bases lining up with TRBD1. Trimming removed 5 bases from V and 6 bases from J; junction bases left unmatched: 6. CDR1 is SGHTA, CDR2 FQGNSA, per germline. The CDR3 runs 14 residues. The CDR3 here is CASSRGQGRNEQFF. As DNA, the CDR3 is TGTGCCAGCAGCCGAGGACAGGGCCGCAATGAGCAGTTCTTC.

The chain couples TRBV20-1 to TRBJ2-5; TRBD1 might be the D (6 bases). Germline loops: CDR1 DFQATT, CDR2 SNEGSKA (reference sequence). The CDR3 runs 14 residues. Trimming left V 6 bases short and J 4 bases short, with 18 bases between. CDR3 nucleotides: TGCAGTGCCCCAAGGAAGGGGGTCCGAGAGACCCAGTACTTC. This translates into CSAPRKGVRETQYF.

DNA for the CDR3: TGTGCCAGCAGTCTTCCGGGACTAGCAAGAGATACGCAGTATTTT. It is translated as CASSLPGLARDTQYF. The chain links TRBV28 to TRBJ2-3, with 9 bases fitting TRBD2. Looked up from germline, CDR1 is MDHEN and CDR2 is SYDVKM. Trimming took 5 bases from V and 5 from J; bases not matched to a gene: 8. The CDR3 has 15 amino acids.

The rearrangement joins TRBV20-1 to TRBJ1-5; D is perhaps TRBD1 (5 bases). V lost 5 bases, J lost 7 bases, and 12 bases lay in between. The CDR3 contains 12 residues. CDR1 and CDR2 from the germline V gene are DFQATT and SNEGSKA (reference sequence). In DNA form, the CDR3 reads TGCAGTGCTGGGCAGGGCGGACAGCCCCAGCATTTT. It specifies CSAGQGGQPQHF.

The chain links TRBV12-3 or TRBV12-4 to TRBJ2-4; D not resolved. The J call may be faulty, since TRBJ2-7 better matches the DNA end. The CDR3 spans 15 residues. The CDR3: CASSTPTGGEYEQYF. For the CDR3, the DNA is TGTGCCAGCAGTACACCGACTGGCGGAGAATACGAGCAGTACTTC.

CDR3 loop: CASSLRTGVGPDTQYF. The CDR3 DNA reads TGTGCCAGCAGCCTTCGGACAGGGGTCGGGCCAGATACGCAGTATTTT. This chain links TRBV13 with TRBJ2-3; 9 bases map to TRBD1. CDR3 length: 16 residues. Germline V gene data show CDR1 as PRHDT and CDR2 as FYEKMQ (reference sequence). Trimming at V came to 5 bases and at J to 4 bases, leaving 10 bases not matched to a gene.

V and J are TRBV20-1 and TRBJ2-7, with 10 bases fitting TRBD1. CDR1 is DFQATT and CDR2 is SNEGSKA in the germline V gene (reference sequence). Trimming cost V 0 bases and J 4 bases; bases outside gene matches: 9. The length of the CDR3 is 16 residues. Here the CDR3 DNA reads TGCAGTGCTAGAGATCCGGCCGGGGACAGGGGATACGAGCAGTACTTC. Translation gives CSARDPAGDRGYEQYF.

This clonotype was seen only once. The chain joins TRBV29-1 to TRBJ2-1; perhaps TRBD1 as D (6 bases). Germline values: CDR1 SQVTM, CDR2 ANQGSEA. The length of the CDR3 is 13 residues. The CDR3 DNA follows: TGCACCTTTACAGGGATCTCCTACAATGAGCAGTTCTTC. This gives the protein CTFTGISYNEQFF.

The chain links TRBV7-6 to TRBJ2-1, with 10 positions matching TRBD1. The CDR3 is 16 residues long. Germline assignment: CDR1 SGHVS and CDR2 FNYEAQ. V was pared by 4 bases and J by 8 bases, with 11 bases of the junction left unmatched. The chain's CDR3 is CASSYGFLTGGDEQFF. The CDR3 DNA reads TGTGCCAGCAGCTACGGCTTTTTGACAGGGGGCGATGAGCAGTTCTTC.

In this sample, this clonotype turned up many times. This chain uses TRBV6-2 or TRBV6-3 with TRBJ1-4; 9 bases line up with TRBD1. J was trimmed by 7 bases and V by 4 bases; bases with no gene match: 13. CDR3 length: 17 residues. Per the germline V gene, CDR1 is MNHEY and CDR2 is SVGEGT. The CDR3 protein is CASSLIEPGQGSEKLFF. CDR3 DNA: TGTGCCAGCAGTTTAATCGAGCCGGGACAGGGCTCTGAAAAACTGTTTTTT.

This clonotype was counted only a few times. V is TRBV29-1 and J is TRBJ1-1; D unresolved. This CDR3 comprises 12 residues. CDR1 and CDR2 (germline): SQVTM, ANQGSEA. Trimming took 4 bases from V and 4 from J, leaving 10 bases between them. The CDR3, as DNA: TGCAGCGTTGTGTGGGTGCCCACTGAAGCTTTCTTT. The encoded protein is CSVVWVPTEAFF.

This clonotype was counted ten times or more. The J gene is TRBJ1-5, the V gene TRBV29-1; tentative D call: TRBD1 (5 bases). Trimming took 6 bases from V and 3 from J, leaving 18 bases between them. The CDR3 is made up of 15 amino acids. From germline, CDR1 is SQVTM and CDR2 ANQGSEA. CDR3 nucleotide sequence: TGCAGCGTAACAGCAGGAACAGGAGACAATCAGCCCCAGCATTTT. It yields the protein CSVTAGTGDNQPQHF.

There are many counts of this clonotype. The V gene is TRBV5-5, the J gene TRBJ1-2; D remains unclear. The CDR3 runs 14 residues. Deletions cut 0 bases from V and 7 bases from J, with 13 bases between. The V gene's germline CDR1 is SGHKS and CDR2 YYEKEE (reference sequence). The CDR3 nucleotides are TGTGCCAGCAGCTTGGGGCACAGTCAGTCTGGCTACACCTTC. As protein: CASSLGHSQSGYTF.

This clonotype was found once. The chain carries TRBV7-9 and TRBJ2-1, with 7 positions matching TRBD1. The CDR3 is 14 amino acids. V shed 5 bases and J 7 bases; nucleotides not matched to a gene: 8. Germline lookup yields CDR1 SEHNR and CDR2 FQNEAQ (reference sequence). The CDR3 here is CASSATTGWNEQFF. The CDR3 nucleotides are TGTGCCAGCAGCGCGACGACAGGGTGGAATGAGCAGTTCTTC. The full variable domain, rest sourced from reference TRBV7-9 and TRBJ2-1, is DTGVSQNPRHKITKRGQNVTFRCDPISEHNRLYWYRQTLGQGPEFLTYFQNEAQLEKSRLLSDRFSAERPKGSFSTLEIQRTEQGDSAMYLCASSATTGWNEQFFGPGTRLTVL.

The chain recombines TRBV29-1 with TRBJ1-1; D is ambiguous. Per the germline V gene, CDR1 is SQVTM and CDR2 is ANQGSEA. The CDR3 is 12 amino acids. With 5 bases removed from V and 1 base from J, the gap between germline ends came to 8 bases. The DNA for the CDR3 is TGCAGCGTTAGGGTCGGGAACACTGAAGCTTTCTTT. Translated, it gives CSVRVGNTEAFF.

There are a few counts of this clonotype. CDR3 protein: CASSPRLKETQYF. The CDR3 DNA follows: TGTGCCAGCAGCCCTAGACTCAAGGAGACCCAGTACTTC. The chain is built from TRBV14 and TRBJ2-5; no clear D gene. CDR1 and CDR2 (germline): SGHDN, FVKESK. V lost 4 bases to trimming and J lost 5 bases, with 11 bases between them. This CDR3 is 13 amino acids long. Filled out from reference TRBV14 and TRBJ2-5, the complete variable domain reads EAGVTQFPSHSVIEKGQTVTLRCDPISGHDNLYWYRRVMGKEIKFLLHFVKESKQDESGMPNNRFLAERTGGTYSTLKVQPAELEDSGVYFCASSPRLKETQYFGPGTRLLVL.

This sequence joins TRBV7-6 and TRBJ2-3, with D perhaps matching TRBD2 (6 bases). CDR3 length: 15 residues. Per the germline V gene, CDR1 is SGHVS and CDR2 is FNYEAQ. Trimming stripped 3 bases from V and 6 bases from J, with 16 bases between. CDR3 DNA sequence: TGTGCCAGCAGCTTGCTGTCTAGCGAAAGGGATACGCAGTATTTT. The encoded protein is CASSLLSSERDTQYF.

The chain uses TRBV5-6 and TRBJ1-1; possible D gene TRBD1, 5 bases. Per the germline V gene, CDR1 is SGHDT and CDR2 is YYEEEE. The CDR3 loop spans 15 amino acids. Trimming left V 2 bases short and J 0 bases short, with 11 bases between. The chain's CDR3 is CASSFVGGMNTEAFF. CDR3 bases: TGTGCCAGCAGCTTCGTGGGGGGGATGAACACTGAAGCTTTCTTT.